A selection of T cell receptor beta chains follows, all from one sample in a study of cytomegalovirus exposure and HLA in healthy donors. Method: immunoSEQ multiplex PCR; TCRdb's copy keeps in-frame clones and lacks some. Of about 280,000 clones in the sample, approximately 90% were seen once. The sequenced material came from PBMCs. The receptors come from a woman younger than 30 in good health and CMV-seronegative. The CDR3 runs from the conserved cysteine through the conserved F or W. Each record gives: V gene, J gene, D gene, clone size, CDR3 protein, CDR3 DNA. D genes are given only for firm matches. Rows give clone size only sometimes, using once, few, many, or a class for an expanded clone.

V: TRBV6-5; J: TRBJ1-2; D: NA; size: NA; CDR3: CASSLGANYGYTF; DNA: TGTGCCAGCAGCCTGGGAGCTAACTATGGCTACACCTTC
V: TRBV28; J: TRBJ2-6; D: NA; size: NA; CDR3: CASSNPQPKGANVLTF; DNA: TGTGCCAGCAGCAATCCACAACCAAAGGGGGCCAACGTCCTGACTTTC
V: TRBV4-1; J: TRBJ1-2; D: TRBD1; size: few; CDR3: CASSQVPGQGSGSPGLTF; DNA: TGCGCCAGCAGCCAAGTCCCGGGACAGGGATCGGGGAGCCCCGGTCTCACCTTC
V: TRBV20-1; J: TRBJ2-3; D: NA; size: NA; CDR3: CSAATDTQYF; DNA: TGCAGTGCTGCGACAGATACGCAGTATTTT
V: TRBV13; J: TRBJ2-1; D: TRBD1; size: NA; CDR3: CASSAGTGYYNEQFF; DNA: TGTGCCAGCAGCGCCGGGACAGGATACTACAATGAGCAGTTCTTC
V: TRBV7-6; J: TRBJ2-1; D: TRBD2; size: few; CDR3: CASSLKGGRGEDEQFF; DNA: TGTGCCAGCAGCTTAAAGGGCGGGAGGGGTGAAGATGAGCAGTTCTTC
V: TRBV5-4; J: TRBJ2-5; D: NA; size: NA; CDR3: CASSLTGNLQETQYF; DNA: TGTGCCAGCAGCTTGACAGGGAACCTCCAAGAGACCCAGTACTTC
V: TRBV27; J: TRBJ2-5; D: TRBD2; size: NA; CDR3: CASRPIAGGQETQYF; DNA: TGTGCCAGCAGGCCAATAGCGGGAGGACAAGAGACCCAGTACTTC
V: TRBV28; J: TRBJ2-3; D: NA; size: NA; CDR3: CASSNSGTTDTQYF; DNA: TGTGCCAGCAGTAATAGCGGAACCACAGATACGCAGTATTTT
V: TRBV27; J: TRBJ2-3; D: TRBD2; size: NA; CDR3: CASSAGGVLPDTQYF; DNA: TGTGCCAGCAGTGCTGGGGGGGTTCTTCCCGATACGCAGTATTTT
V: TRBV6-5; J: TRBJ2-6; D: TRBD1; size: NA; CDR3: CASKKQGTGANVLTF; DNA: TGTGCCAGCAAAAAACAGGGGACTGGGGCCAACGTCCTGACTTTC
V: TRBV25-1; J: TRBJ1-1; D: TRBD1; size: NA; CDR3: CASSFQGAQAFF; DNA: TGTGCCAGCAGCTTTCAGGGGGCTCAAGCTTTCTTT
V: TRBV27; J: TRBJ1-5; D: NA; size: NA; CDR3: CASSRNSNQPQHF; DNA: TGTGCCAGCAGTCGTAATAGCAATCAGCCCCAGCATTTT
V: TRBV15; J: TRBJ2-1; D: NA; size: NA; CDR3: CATSRTGFNNEQFF; DNA: TGTGCCACCAGCAGGACCGGGTTCAACAATGAGCAGTTCTTC
V: TRBV21-1; J: TRBJ1-1; D: NA; size: few; CDR3: CASSKEYRGNTEAFF; DNA: TGTGCCAGCAGCAAAGAGTACAGGGGGAACACTGAAGCTTTCTTT
V: TRBV6-5; J: TRBJ1-2; D: NA; size: NA; CDR3: CATGRNYGYTF; DNA: TGTGCCACAGGCAGAAACTATGGCTACACCTTC
V: TRBV7-9; J: TRBJ2-6; D: NA; size: few; CDR3: CASSPKAQGLANVLTF; DNA: TGTGCCAGCAGCCCCAAAGCCCAGGGCTTGGCCAACGTCCTGACTTTC
V: TRBV10-3; J: TRBJ2-1; D: TRBD2; size: NA; CDR3: CAISVTTVLAAESSYNEQFF; DNA: TGTGCCATCAGTGTAACGACGGTACTAGCGGCTGAAAGCTCCTACAATGAGCAGTTCTTC
V: TRBV4-1; J: TRBJ2-5; D: TRBD2; size: NA; CDR3: CASSHRIAGRQETQYF; DNA: TGCGCCAGCAGCCATCGGATAGCGGGACGCCAAGAGACCCAGTACTTC
V: TRBV11-2; J: TRBJ2-1; D: NA; size: NA; CDR3: CASSPLTGASSGEQFF; DNA: TGTGCCAGCAGCCCCCTTACGGGAGCAAGTTCAGGTGAGCAGTTCTTC
V: TRBV10-3; J: TRBJ1-1; D: NA; size: NA; CDR3: CAISERAGEVAEAFF; DNA: TGTGCCATCAGTGAGAGGGCAGGGGAAGTCGCTGAAGCTTTCTTT
V: TRBV9; J: TRBJ2-1; D: NA; size: once; CDR3: CASSAPRSAAMSSYNEQFF; DNA: TGTGCCAGCAGCGCACCTAGATCAGCGGCGATGAGCTCCTACAATGAGCAGTTCTTC
V: TRBV6-5; J: TRBJ2-3; D: NA; size: NA; CDR3: CASSYGGASTDTQYF; DNA: TGTGCCAGCAGTTACGGGGGGGCGAGCACAGATACGCAGTATTTT
V: TRBV15; J: TRBJ1-5; D: NA; size: NA; CDR3: CATSRAGYSNQPQHF; DNA: TGTGCCACCAGCAGAGCAGGTTATAGCAATCAGCCCCAGCATTTT
V: TRBV28; J: TRBJ2-1; D: NA; size: NA; CDR3: CASSLFPRIDNEQFF; DNA: TGTGCCAGCAGTTTATTCCCGAGGATAGATAATGAGCAGTTCTTC
V: TRBV4-3; J: TRBJ2-3; D: TRBD2; size: NA; CDR3: CASSQRCGVELAEHTDTQYF; DNA: TGCGCCAGCAGCCAAAGATGTGGCGTCGAGCTAGCGGAACACACAGATACGCAGTATTTT
V: TRBV28; J: TRBJ1-5; D: TRBD1; size: NA; CDR3: CASSTGAGNQPQHF; DNA: TGTGCCAGCAGTACAGGGGCGGGCAATCAGCCCCAGCATTTT
V: TRBV5-4; J: TRBJ1-1; D: NA; size: NA; CDR3: CASSLAGGMNTEAFF; DNA: TGTGCCAGCAGCTTGGCGGGGGGGATGAACACTGAAGCTTTCTTT
V: TRBV28; J: TRBJ2-1; D: NA; size: NA; CDR3: CASKLANEQFF; DNA: TGTGCCAGCAAGCTAGCCAATGAGCAGTTCTTC
V: TRBV28; J: TRBJ1-5; D: NA; size: NA; CDR3: CAAAGGGILGQPQHF; DNA: TGTGCCGCAGCGGGGGGCGGCATTTTGGGTCAGCCCCAGCATTTT
V: TRBV28; J: TRBJ2-7; D: TRBD2; size: NA; CDR3: CASSPSGQAGLTYEQYF; DNA: TGTGCCAGCAGCCCCTCGGGGCAAGCGGGACTAACCTACGAGCAGTACTTC
V: TRBV6-4; J: TRBJ1-4; D: NA; size: NA; CDR3: CASIGLSRGYEKLFF; DNA: TGTGCCAGCATCGGACTGTCCAGGGGATATGAAAAACTGTTTTTT
V: TRBV18; J: TRBJ2-1; D: TRBD2; size: NA; CDR3: CASYSSNLAGDYNEQFF; DNA: TGTGCCAGCTACTCGTCCAATCTAGCGGGAGATTACAATGAGCAGTTCTTC
V: TRBV7-2; J: TRBJ2-5; D: NA; size: NA; CDR3: CASSLPKETQYF; DNA: TGTGCCAGCAGCTTACCTAAAGAGACCCAGTACTTC
V: TRBV19; J: TRBJ1-5; D: TRBD1; size: NA; CDR3: CASSIKVLDRVNQPQHF; DNA: TGTGCCAGTAGTATAAAGGTCCTTGACAGGGTTAATCAGCCCCAGCATTTT
V: TRBV28; J: TRBJ1-5; D: TRBD1; size: NA; CDR3: CATQGEYSNQPQHF; DNA: TGTGCCACCCAGGGGGAGTATAGCAATCAGCCCCAGCATTTT
V: TRBV27; J: TRBJ2-3; D: NA; size: NA; CDR3: CASTSGNGPAELTDTQYF; DNA: TGTGCCAGCACCTCGGGCAATGGTCCAGCGGAGCTCACAGATACGCAGTATTTT
V: TRBV5-5; J: TRBJ2-1; D: TRBD1; size: NA; CDR3: CASSWDSLYNEQFF; DNA: TGTGCCAGCAGCTGGGACAGCCTCTACAATGAGCAGTTCTTC
V: TRBV5-4; J: TRBJ1-1; D: NA; size: NA; CDR3: CASSLVAGDETEAFF; DNA: TGTGCCAGCAGCTTGGTTGCAGGGGATGAGACTGAAGCTTTCTTT
V: TRBV9; J: TRBJ2-7; D: TRBD1; size: NA; CDR3: CASSVADRVGSYEQYF; DNA: TGTGCCAGCAGCGTCGCGGACAGGGTCGGGTCCTACGAGCAGTACTTC
V: TRBV19; J: TRBJ2-7; D: NA; size: NA; CDR3: CASSTPLRQPYEQYF; DNA: TGTGCCAGTAGTACCCCACTACGCCAACCCTACGAGCAGTACTTC